This T cell receptor beta chain was captured by sequencing in a study of OX40 agonist ivuxolimab in advanced cancers. As for the study in general: Clinicians treated patients with ivuxolimab, an agonistic anti-OX40 (CD134) antibody. Every 2 weeks, patients got intravenous ivuxolimab at one of six dose levels (0.01-10 mg/kg). Study outcomes and limitations: Clonal expansion from baseline to week 6 occurred in both CD4+ and CD8+ T cells.

The germline V gene has CDR1 MNHEY and CDR2 SMNVEV (reference sequence). V gave up 0 bases and J gave up 3 bases, with 13 bases separating them. The CDR3 runs to 16 residues. Here immunoSEQ multiplex PCR was the method, and the copy in TCRdb shows in-frame clones only, minus some. This table holds 35,000 to 50,000 clones, 75% to 90% found once. In its sample, this clone was seen once. Its antigen is unidentified. The clonotype was recovered from an adult with an advanced solid tumor such as melanoma, head and neck, liver or kidney cancer. The rearrangement links TRBV27 to TRBJ2-3; no clear D. The specimen was CD4+ or CD8+ T cells sorted from blood, collected in a trial of the OX40 agonist ivuxolimab. CDR3 DNA sequence: TGTGCCAGCAGTTTATCCCCTAGTGCCGTGACAGATACGCAGTATTTT. Translated: CASSLSPSAVTDTQYF.